The subject of this entry is one TCR beta chain. What it binds is unknown. The data were taken from a study of long-term antiretroviral therapy in people with HIV. The study's findings and limits: From about 2004 to 2018, blood was obtained, possibly while participants received older ART regimens. Controls exceeded HIV repertoires in CDR3 length range. With ART, diversity went up but was still lower than in transplant donor controls. ART adherence, viral resistance and therapy changes were not recorded.

Germline V lookup: CDR1 MNHEY, CDR2 SMNVEV (reference sequence). This CDR3 contains 14 residues. Trimming cost V 5 bases and J 3 bases, with 11 bases left between them. At survey level, the immunoSEQ assay was run in its v3.0 version. Measured with immunoSEQ multiplex PCR; TCRdb has only the in-frame clones, and not every one. The sample has 30,000 to 40,000 clones, roughly 74% seen once; the top ten hold approximately 3.4%. The sequences come from unsorted PBMCs, collected 3 years after starting antiretroviral therapy. The V and J genes are TRBV27 and TRBJ1-5; D might be TRBD1 (6 bases). The sequence came from a man aged 50 to 60 with HIV. CDR3 DNA sequence: TGTGCCAGCAGTCCCGGACAGATCAATCAGCCCCAGCATTTT. Its protein product is CASSPGQINQPQHF.